The clone carrying this TCR beta chain has just a few counts. Its specificity is not known. Expressed TCRB transcripts were sequenced after all isolated RNA was converted to cDNA. This table comes from immunoSEQ multiplex PCR, and its TCRdb copy is limited to in-frame clones, with some not included. The data show a few hundred thousand clones, with 9.5% to 12% seen just once and 0.015% held by the top ten. The sample originates from a study of beta chain features in type 1 diabetes. The wider study: Patients and healthy donors were similar in age, gender and cell yields. Whole-study results and caveats: Whether HLA type affects TCRB rearrangement stayed undetermined in the present work. TCRB CDR3 length was moderately but significantly reduced in all four CD4+ subsets of Type 1 diabetes patients. Sampled from patients, naive, central memory and Treg TCRB repertoires appeared more similar than those sampled from healthy donors.

The CDR3 extends over 15 amino acids. The V gene lost 5 bases and the J gene lost 0 bases, with 10 bases spanning the gap. CDR1 and CDR2 from the germline V gene are SEHNR and FQNEAQ (reference sequence). The V call is TRBV7-9, the J call TRBJ2-2, with D tentatively TRBD2 (6 bases). The material sequenced was naive CD4+ T cells from blood. The receptor was isolated from a woman under 40 in good health. The CDR3 nucleotides are TGTGCCAGCAGCCGGAGGGAGTCGAACACCGGGGAGCTGTTTTTT. It is translated as CASSRRESNTGELFF.